This is a list of T cell receptor beta chains from one sample in a study of identical twins. MiXCR, run by TCRdb on the 5' RACE reads, gives a single entry per CDR3 protein. The sample records 200,000 to 250,000 distinct CDR3 sequences, about 7.3% being singletons. The sample was also reused in another study, on yellow fever vaccine responses in identical twins.

The specimen was memory (CD45RO+) T cells sorted from blood. The receptors here all came from a woman between 18 and 29 years old in good health. Both conserved end residues are part of each CDR3. Fields, in order: CDR3 protein, CDR3 DNA, D gene, clone size, V gene, J gene. The D gene is left open where the match is weak. Size tells how often a clone was seen (once, few, many) or the class of an expanded clone, and some rows leave it out.

CASGTGPNQPQHF	TGTGCCAGCGGGACAGGGCCTAATCAGCCCCAGCATTTT	TRBD1	few	TRBV25-1	TRBJ1-5
CASSRSVGDREAFF	TGTGCCAGCAGCCGGTCAGTGGGGGATAGAGAAGCTTTCTTT	.	many	TRBV7-9	TRBJ1-1
CSARVLAGVRNEQFF	TGCAGTGCTAGAGTTCTAGCGGGAGTACGGAATGAGCAGTTCTTC	TRBD2	.	TRBV20-1	TRBJ2-1
CASGLAGQNNEQFF	TGTGCCAGCGGACTAGCGGGCCAGAACAATGAGCAGTTCTTC	TRBD2	.	TRBV7-3	TRBJ2-1
CASSLDPQAANYGYTF	TGTGCCAGCAGCTTGGACCCACAGGCAGCTAACTATGGCTACACCTTC	.	many	TRBV5-6	TRBJ1-2
CSVQGPGANVLTF	TGCAGCGTCCAGGGGCCTGGGGCCAACGTCCTGACTTTC	.	.	TRBV29-1	TRBJ2-6
CASSLAGGHQETQYF	TGCGCCAGCAGCTTGGCCGGCGGACACCAAGAGACCCAGTACTTC	.	.	TRBV5-1	TRBJ2-5
CASSLTNEQFF	TGTGCCAGCAGTTTAACCAATGAGCAGTTCTTC	.	many	TRBV12-3/TRBV12-4	TRBJ2-1
CASSLGLAGSYNEQFF	TGTGCCAGCAGCTTGGGGCTAGCGGGCTCCTACAATGAGCAGTTCTTC	TRBD2	many	TRBV5-5	TRBJ2-1
CASSLGPGRDSPLHF	TGCGCCAGCAGCTTGGGGCCGGGTCGTGATTCACCCCTCCACTTT	.	many	TRBV5-1	TRBJ1-6
CASSFWGVNTEAFF	TGTGCCAGCAGTTTTTGGGGGGTAAACACTGAAGCTTTCTTT	.	.	TRBV27	TRBJ1-1
CASSFLGPNTEAFF	TGTGCCAGCAGTTTTTTGGGACCGAACACTGAAGCTTTCTTT	.	.	TRBV27	TRBJ1-1
CASSQSSPGSAYNEQFF	TGTGCCAGCAGCCAGAGCTCCCCGGGTTCTGCATACAATGAGCAGTTCTTC	.	few	TRBV3-1	TRBJ2-1
CSASRSGDRGETQYF	TGCAGTGCTAGCCGATCCGGCGACAGGGGTGAGACCCAGTACTTC	TRBD1	.	TRBV20-1	TRBJ2-5
CASSLTSGNLNEQFF	TGTGCCAGCAGCTTGACTAGCGGGAATTTAAATGAGCAGTTCTTC	TRBD2	few	TRBV7-6	TRBJ2-1
CASSPDRAYEQYF	TGTGCCAGCAGCCCGGACAGAGCCTACGAGCAGTACTTC	.	many	TRBV5-6	TRBJ2-7
CASSALDRANTEAFF	TGTGCCAGCAGTGCCCTGGACAGGGCTAACACTGAAGCTTTCTTT	TRBD1	many	TRBV12-3/TRBV12-4	TRBJ1-1
CASSSGQGWSPLHF	TGTGCCAGCAGCTCGGGTCAGGGGTGGTCACCCCTCCACTTT	.	few	TRBV5-8	TRBJ1-6
CATRGTGPGELFF	TGTGCCACCAGGGGGACAGGCCCCGGGGAGCTGTTTTTT	TRBD1	many	TRBV27	TRBJ2-2
CCARDRQGARTDTQYF	TGCTGTGCTAGAGACCGACAGGGGGCGCGCACAGATACGCAGTATTTT	TRBD1	.	TRBV20-1	TRBJ2-3
CASSPGAGGQPQHF	TGTGCCAGCAGCCCCGGGGCAGGGGGTCAGCCCCAGCATTTT	TRBD1	many	TRBV3-1	TRBJ1-5
CASSFRWRQGFRPETQYF	TGTGCCAGCAGCTTTAGATGGAGACAGGGTTTTAGGCCAGAGACCCAGTACTTC	TRBD1	.	TRBV2	TRBJ2-5
CASSGELNTGELFF	TGCGCCAGCAGCGGGGAACTGAACACCGGGGAGCTGTTTTTT	.	few	TRBV10-1	TRBJ2-2
CASSQLAGATDTQYF	TGTGCCAGCAGCCAACTAGCGGGGGCCACAGATACGCAGTATTTT	TRBD2	many	TRBV3-1	TRBJ2-3
CASSNRDPYNEQFF	TGTGCCAGTAGTAACAGGGACCCATACAATGAGCAGTTCTTC	.	few	TRBV14	TRBJ2-1
CASSFADMNTEAFF	TGTGCCAGCAGCTTCGCGGATATGAACACTGAAGCTTTCTTT	.	many	TRBV5-5	TRBJ1-1
CATSRGTPGELFF	TGTGCCACCAGCAGAGGGACCCCCGGGGAGCTGTTTTTT	.	.	TRBV15	TRBJ2-2
CASSVGQGYSNQPQHF	TGTGCCAGCAGCGTCGGACAGGGCTATAGCAATCAGCCCCAGCATTTT	TRBD1	many	TRBV7-9	TRBJ1-5
CASSLSVATGANVLTF	TGTGCCAGCAGTTTATCAGTAGCAACAGGGGCCAACGTCCTGACTTTC	.	.	TRBV27	TRBJ2-6
CASSSGQNTEAFF	TGTGCCAGCAGCTCGGGACAGAACACTGAAGCTTTCTTT	.	.	TRBV7-6	TRBJ1-1
CAFSLYRLAGTNSYEQYF	TGTGCCTTCAGTTTATACAGACTAGCGGGCACTAACTCCTACGAGCAGTACTTC	TRBD2	many	TRBV12-3/TRBV12-4	TRBJ2-7
CASTSAGGRSETQYF	TGTGCCAGCACCTCTGCAGGGGGCAGATCGGAGACCCAGTACTTC	TRBD1	few	TRBV7-2	TRBJ2-5
CASSQEGTGVREQYF	TGTGCCAGCAGCCAAGAGGGGACAGGGGTCCGCGAGCAGTACTTC	TRBD1	many	TRBV3-1	TRBJ2-7
CASSPGGEQFF	TGTGCCAGCAGCCCGGGTGGGGAGCAGTTCTTC	.	.	TRBV12-3/TRBV12-4	TRBJ2-1
CSAPGTVGFYNEQFF	TGCAGTGCCCCCGGGACTGTTGGATTCTACAATGAGCAGTTCTTC	.	.	TRBV20-1	TRBJ2-1
CATSPIGGLPRNEQFF	TGTGCCACCAGCCCTATTGGGGGACTACCGCGGAATGAGCAGTTCTTC	TRBD2	few	TRBV15	TRBJ2-1
CASSLSPPNTEAFF	TGCGCCAGCAGCTTGAGTCCCCCGAACACTGAAGCTTTCTTT	.	few	TRBV5-1	TRBJ1-1
CASSGRTSGRPDTQYF	TGTGCCAGCAGTGGAAGGACTAGCGGGAGGCCAGATACGCAGTATTTT	TRBD2	.	TRBV12-3/TRBV12-4	TRBJ2-3
CASSLLAQVYGYTF	TGTGCCAGCAGTCTACTGGCACAGGTCTATGGCTACACCTTC	.	few	TRBV6-5	TRBJ1-2
CASSTRVRETQYF	TGTGCCAGCAGCACCAGAGTCCGAGAGACCCAGTACTTC	.	many	TRBV5-5	TRBJ2-5
CASSLGAAYGEQFF	TGTGCCAGCAGTTTAGGCGCGGCGTATGGTGAGCAGTTCTTC	.	few	TRBV27	TRBJ2-1
CSAREDRDYEQYF	TGCAGTGCTAGGGAAGACAGGGACTACGAGCAGTACTTC	TRBD1	many	TRBV20-1	TRBJ2-7
CASSERPTDTQYF	TGTGCCAGCAGTGAGAGACCCACAGATACGCAGTATTTT	.	many	TRBV7-3	TRBJ2-3
CASSFGESTDTQYF	TGCGCCAGCAGCTTCGGGGAGTCCACAGATACGCAGTATTTT	.	many	TRBV5-1	TRBJ2-3
CASSSGGRRGADTQYF	TGTGCCAGCAGTTCGGGGGGCAGGAGGGGCGCAGATACGCAGTATTTT	.	.	TRBV12-3/TRBV12-4	TRBJ2-3
CSAHPPPGRGTDTQYF	TGCAGTGCTCACCCTCCCCCCGGGCGGGGCACAGATACGCAGTATTTT	.	.	TRBV20-1	TRBJ2-3
CASSELTGTSAQFF	TGTGCCAGCAGTGAACTAACCGGGACTAGTGCGCAGTTCTTC	TRBD2	many	TRBV25-1	TRBJ2-1
CASSELWDSNEQFF	TGTGCCAGCAGTGAACTTTGGGACAGCAATGAGCAGTTCTTC	TRBD1	.	TRBV6-1	TRBJ2-1
CASSQDRGSEDTQYF	TGTGCCAGCAGCCAAGATCGGGGGTCAGAAGATACGCAGTATTTT	.	many	TRBV3-1	TRBJ2-3
CASTKAEAWNEQFF	TGCGCCAGCACGAAGGCCGAGGCGTGGAATGAGCAGTTCTTC	.	few	TRBV5-1	TRBJ2-1
CASSFKYSNQPQHF	TGTGCCAGCAGTTTTAAATATAGCAATCAGCCCCAGCATTTT	.	.	TRBV28	TRBJ1-5
CASIAGGNTGELFF	TGTGCCAGTATAGCGGGAGGGAACACCGGGGAGCTGTTTTTT	TRBD2	many	TRBV2	TRBJ2-2
CAISPGRATDTQYF	TGTGCCATCAGCCCCGGGAGGGCCACAGATACGCAGTATTTT	TRBD2	many	TRBV10-3	TRBJ2-3
CSARPGGVYEQYF	TGCAGTGCTAGGCCAGGGGGCGTCTACGAGCAGTACTTC	TRBD1	few	TRBV20-1	TRBJ2-7
CASSRTELRELFF	TGTGCCAGCAGCCGGACGGAACTTAGGGAGCTGTTTTTT	.	.	TRBV27	TRBJ2-2
CASSDEYNNQPQHF	TGTGCCAGCAGTGATGAATACAACAATCAGCCCCAGCATTTT	.	few	TRBV25-1	TRBJ1-5